This T cell receptor beta chain stems from a study of beta chain features in type 1 diabetes. General observations from the study: Type 1 diabetes patients showed a moderate but significant shortening of TCRB CDR3s in all four CD4+ subsets.

Notes on this clone: Its antigen remains unidentified.

Per germline, CDR1 ENHRY and CDR2 SYGVKD. V was clipped by 4 bases and J by 1 base, with 7 bases between them. This CDR3 comprises 13 residues. The investigators reverse transcribed all of the isolated RNA, so they sequenced expressed TCRB transcripts. TCRdb's copy holds only in-frame clones and misses some; the assay was immunoSEQ multiplex PCR. This table has around 180,000 clones, approximately 7.8% appearing once. Material: central memory CD4+ T cells from blood. This chain uses TRBV10-3 with TRBJ1-1, with no clear D. The receptor comes from a woman aged 40 to 50 with type 1 diabetes. For the CDR3, the DNA is TGTGCCATCAGTGCCGCAGGGAACACTGAAGCTTTCTTT. Residues: CAISAAGNTEAFF.